One sample yielded the 20 T cell receptor beta chains listed below, sequenced in a study of cytomegalovirus exposure and HLA in healthy donors. Method: immunoSEQ multiplex PCR; TCRdb's copy keeps in-frame clones and lacks some. The data show around 98,000 clones, around nine tenths seen once. The specimen sequenced was PBMCs. All receptors come from a woman aged 25 to 39 in good health and CMV-seronegative.

J is TRBJ1-4 and V is TRBV7-6, with 8 bases matching TRBD1. The CDR3 has 14 amino acids. V was clipped by 3 bases and J by 4 bases; unmatched bases: 1. The germline CDR1 and CDR2 sequences are SGHVS and FNYEAQ. The CDR3 bases are TGTGCCAGCAGCTTTGACAGGGGTAATGAAAAACTGTTTTTT. Translation gives CASSFDRGNEKLFF.

This clone was observed a handful of times. The chain carries TRBV9 and TRBJ2-7, with D possibly matching TRBD1 (5 bases). The CDR3 runs 12 residues. V was pared by 4 bases and J by 3 bases, with 8 bases between. Germline V gene data show CDR1 as SGDLS and CDR2 as YYNGEE. The CDR3 DNA sequence: TGTGCCAGCAGCAAGGGGAACTACGAGCAGTACTTC. This encodes CASSKGNYEQYF.

This clone was detected once. The rearrangement links TRBV5-1 to TRBJ2-1; 11 bases fit TRBD2. CDR3 size: 15 residues. Trimming cost V 4 bases and J 6 bases; bases outside gene matches: 6. Per the germline V gene, CDR1 is SGHRS and CDR2 is YFSETQ. In DNA form, the CDR3 reads TGCGCCAGCAGCGACGCTAGCGGGGGGCTCAATGAGCAGTTCTTC. It yields the protein CASSDASGGLNEQFF.

The V gene is TRBV29-1, the J gene TRBJ2-7; a weak D match, TRBD2 (6 bases). The CDR3 is 14 amino acids. Trimming left V 7 bases short and J 3 bases short, with 19 bases between. Germline CDR1 SQVTM, CDR2 ANQGSEA. The CDR3 DNA follows: TGCAGCGCAGTGGCGGGAATAGGGGACTACGAGCAGTACTTC. Amino acids: CSAVAGIGDYEQYF.

This clone was observed a handful of times. The chain combines TRBV28 with TRBJ2-7; 9 bases align to TRBD1. CDR1 and CDR2 (germline): MDHEN, SYDVKM. CDR3 length equals 13 residues. The junction had 12 bases not matched to a gene; V was cut back by 6 bases and J by 12 bases. CDR3 DNA sequence: TGTGCCAGCAGGCAAGCGACAGGGGGGGTGCGGTACTTC. Translation: CASRQATGGVRYF.

This sequence joins TRBV27 and TRBJ2-1; no firm D call. Trimming left V 4 bases short and J 6 bases short, with 13 bases between. This CDR3 spans 14 amino acids. Germline V gene lookup returns CDR1 MNHEY and CDR2 SMNVEV (reference sequence). The CDR3 DNA is TGTGCCAGCAGTTCTTTGGAGCGATCCAATGAGCAGTTCTTC. The encoded protein is CASSSLERSNEQFF.

This clone showed up just a few times. This chain links TRBV27 with TRBJ2-5, with a tentative D call TRBD2 (5 bases). V shed 0 bases and J shed 5 bases, with 19 bases lying between them. CDR3 length equals 17 residues. The germline gives CDR1 MNHEY, CDR2 SMNVEV (reference sequence). The CDR3 protein is CASSLSFAARRGETQYF. The CDR3 DNA is TGTGCCAGCAGTTTATCGTTCGCCGCAAGACGGGGTGAGACCCAGTACTTC.

This chain uses TRBV6-5 with TRBJ2-5, with D maybe TRBD1 (7 bases). The CDR3 totals 15 residues. CDR1 and CDR2 (germline): MNHEY, SVGAGI. V was clipped by 1 base and J by 2 bases, with 11 bases between them. In DNA form, the CDR3 reads TGTGCCAGCAGTTACTGGGGGGACAGACAAGAGACCCAGTACTTC. It translates to CASSYWGDRQETQYF.

V usage is TRBV7-9 and J usage is TRBJ1-1; no clear D gene. Deletions cut 4 bases from V and 1 base from J, with 7 bases between. This CDR3 contains 13 residues. CDR1 is SEHNR and CDR2 is FQNEAQ in the germline V gene (reference sequence). The CDR3 loop reads CASSSRQNTEAFF. CDR3 coding DNA: TGTGCCAGCAGCTCCCGACAGAACACTGAAGCTTTCTTT.

The chain is built from TRBV4-3 and TRBJ2-5, with D possibly TRBD2 on 6 matching bases. The CDR3 covers 15 residues. Germline V gene data show CDR1 as LGHNA and CDR2 as YSLEER. The V and J ends lost 0 bases and 5 bases respectively, with 13 bases between them. Here the CDR3 DNA reads TGCGCCAGCAGCCAAGATGGCGGGGAAGAGGAGACCCAGTACTTC. It yields the protein CASSQDGGEEETQYF.

This clone was seen only once. The chain employs TRBV7-9 and TRBJ2-3, with 9 bases matching TRBD2. Trimming took 4 bases from V and 3 from J; bases not matched to a gene: 5. The CDR3 is 15 amino acids. Germline values: CDR1 SEHNR, CDR2 FQNEAQ (reference sequence). CDR3 sequence (DNA): TGTGCCAGCAGCTCCATAGCGGGGGTGACAGATACGCAGTATTTT. The encoded protein is CASSSIAGVTDTQYF.

The chain employs TRBV25-1 and TRBJ1-2, with no clear D. CDR1 is MGHDK and CDR2 is SYGVNS in the germline V gene. Trimming pared 3 bases from V and 0 bases from J, leaving 5 bases between. CDR3 length equals 13 residues. CDR3 sequence reads: CASSDPANYGYTF. Here the CDR3 DNA reads TGTGCCAGCAGTGATCCGGCTAACTATGGCTACACCTTC.

The J gene is TRBJ2-7, the V gene TRBV7-8; weak D call: TRBD1 (7 bases). Germline CDR1 and CDR2: SGHVS and FQNEAQ. The CDR3 contains 15 residues. V lost 4 bases to trimming and J lost 2 bases, with 15 bases between them. This CDR3 reads CASSSRRDRAYEQYF. CDR3 nucleotides: TGTGCCAGCAGCTCTCGGCGGGACAGAGCCTACGAGCAGTACTTC.

The V gene is TRBV6-5, the J gene TRBJ1-4; 7 bases map to TRBD1. The ends lost 6 bases at V and 7 bases at J; junction bases unmatched: 8. The length of the CDR3 is 14 residues. The germline V gene has CDR1 MNHEY and CDR2 SVGAGI. The CDR3 coding sequence is TGTGCCAGCAGCAACAGGGGCGGTGGTGAAAAACTGTTTTTT. This sequence encodes CASSNRGGGEKLFF.

This CDR3 is CASSLRGGFSTDTQYF. In DNA, the CDR3 is TGTGCCAGCAGCTTAAGGGGGGGCTTTAGCACAGATACGCAGTATTTT. V and J are TRBV7-3 and TRBJ2-3; maybe TRBD2 (7 bases). CDR3 length: 16 amino acids. Germline V gives CDR1 SGHTA, CDR2 FQGTGA. Trimming removed 1 base at V and 0 bases at J, with 11 bases between.

The V gene is TRBV5-1, the J gene TRBJ2-2, with 9 bases identical to TRBD1. The CDR3 totals 16 residues. Per the germline V gene, CDR1 is SGHRS and CDR2 is YFSETQ. The trim removed 4 bases at V and 3 bases at J, leaving 7 bases unmatched. The CDR3 reads CASSGPGQGYTGELFF. DNA for the CDR3: TGCGCCAGCAGCGGCCCGGGACAGGGATACACCGGGGAGCTGTTTTTT. The full variable domain, with the rest looked up from reference TRBV5-1 and TRBJ2-2, is KAGVTQTPRYLIKTRGQQVTLSCSPISGHRSVSWYQQTPGQGLQFLFEYFSETQRNKGNFPGRFSGRQFSNSRSEMNVSTLELGDSALYLCASSGPGQGYTGELFFGEGSRLTVL.

The CDR3 bases are TGTGCCAGCAGTTACGCGGAGAGCAACTATGGCTACACCTTC. Translating it yields CASSYAESNYGYTF. The chain has TRBV6-5 and TRBJ1-2, with D uncertain. Germline loops: CDR1 MNHEY, CDR2 SVGAGI. This CDR3 region has 14 residues. V lost 2 bases to trimming and J lost 2 bases, with 9 bases between them.

This chain connects TRBV28 to TRBJ2-7; 11 nucleotides line up with TRBD2. This CDR3 has 15 amino acids. Trimming took 6 bases from V and 0 from J; bases not matched to a gene: 4. CDR1 MDHEN and CDR2 SYDVKM come from the germline V gene. The CDR3 region is CASRTSGSLSYEQYF. Written as DNA, the CDR3 is TGTGCCAGCAGAACTAGCGGGAGTCTCTCCTACGAGCAGTACTTC.

The chain carries TRBV2 and TRBJ2-2; 7 positions match TRBD1. V gave up 5 bases and J gave up 2 bases; unmatched junction bases: 5. The CDR3 has 15 amino acids. Per germline, CDR1 SNHLY and CDR2 FYNNEI. The CDR3 DNA sequence: TGTGCCAGCAGTACCGGGACAGTAAACACCGGGGAGCTGTTTTTT. Protein: CASSTGTVNTGELFF.

This sequence joins TRBV10-3 and TRBJ1-3; D remains unclear. The CDR3 is 13 amino acids. Germline CDR1 ENHRY, CDR2 SYGVKD. Trimming cost V 7 bases and J 2 bases, with 9 bases left between them. The DNA for the CDR3 is TGTGCCATCACGTCCGGGACTGGAAACACCATATATTTT. Protein product: CAITSGTGNTIYF.